This T cell receptor (beta chain) was sequenced during a study of blood T cell repertoires in COVID-19. Across the study: COVID-19 samples, acute and convalescent, were from the United States, Italy and Spain. T cells, B-cell-depleted T cells, or PBMCs provided the cDNA or gDNA that served as material.

Authors' processing steps: Nucleated cell counts were estimated from reference gene primer amplification. Profiling relied on immunoSEQ multiplex PCR, and the TCRdb table lists in-frame clones only, not all of them. The DNA gave D and trimming, while V, J and clone size come from that table. The repertoire holds some 230,000 clones, with about 88% as singletons. In germline, CDR1 is MNHNY, CDR2 SVGAGI (reference sequence). V lost 6 bases and J lost 5; bases outside the gene matches: 9. This CDR3 has 14 amino acids. The chain uses TRBV6-6 and TRBJ2-5; 7 bases map to TRBD1. The sequencing input was peripheral blood. The source is a man aged 45-65 years who had recovered from COVID-19. Written as DNA, the CDR3 is TGTGCCAGCAGGCCACAGGGGCGTAGTGAGACCCAGTACTTC. This encodes CASRPQGRSETQYF.